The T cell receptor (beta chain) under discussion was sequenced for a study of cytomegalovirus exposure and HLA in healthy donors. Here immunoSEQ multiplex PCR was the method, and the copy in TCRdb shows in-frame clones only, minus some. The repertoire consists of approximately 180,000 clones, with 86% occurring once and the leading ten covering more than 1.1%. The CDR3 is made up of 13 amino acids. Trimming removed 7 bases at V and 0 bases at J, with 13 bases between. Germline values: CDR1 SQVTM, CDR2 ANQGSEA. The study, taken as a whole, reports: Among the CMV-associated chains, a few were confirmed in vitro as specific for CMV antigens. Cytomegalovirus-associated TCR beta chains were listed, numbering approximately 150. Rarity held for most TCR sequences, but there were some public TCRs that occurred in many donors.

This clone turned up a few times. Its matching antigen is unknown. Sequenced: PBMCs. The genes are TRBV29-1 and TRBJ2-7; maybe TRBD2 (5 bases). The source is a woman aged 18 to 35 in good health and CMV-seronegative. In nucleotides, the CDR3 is TGCAGCGGCTCTCCGGGGAACTCCTACGAGCAGTACTTC. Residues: CSGSPGNSYEQYF.